Listed below are T cell receptor beta chains from one sample, sequenced in a study of regulatory T cells in long-lasting Graves disease. TCRdb passed the multiplex PCR reads through MiXCR, listing each CDR3 protein once. Of around 500,000 distinct CDR3 sequences listed, around an eighth are singletons. Another study also made use of these data, one on T cells in Graves' hyperthyroidism and ophthalmopathy.

Material: peripheral blood mononuclear cells (PBMCs), obtained at new diagnosis, from a patient treated with antithyroid drugs. These receptors originate from a man under 40 with Graves disease. CDR3s include the opening cysteine and the closing phenylalanine or tryptophan. Each record gives: clone size, V gene, D gene, J gene, CDR3 protein, CDR3 DNA. A D gene is named only where the DNA matches it firmly. Not all rows give a size; the values are once, few, many and, for expanded clones, a class.

size: many; V: TRBV5-1; D: NA; J: TRBJ2-2; CDR3: CASSYLESGELFF; DNA: TGCGCCAGCAGCTACCTAGAGTCCGGGGAGCTGTTTTTT
size: NA; V: TRBV24-1; D: NA; J: TRBJ2-1; CDR3: CATSRQTYNERFF; DNA: TGTGCCACCAGCCGACAGACCTACAATGAGCGGTTCTTC
size: many; V: TRBV4-1; D: NA; J: TRBJ1-1; CDR3: CASSQGIQLVTEAFF; DNA: TGCGCCAGCAGCCAAGGGATCCAGTTAGTCACTGAAGCTTTCTTT
size: NA; V: TRBV12-3/TRBV12-4; D: NA; J: TRBJ1-6; CDR3: CASSLGTENSPLHF; DNA: TGTGCCAGCAGCTTAGGAACAGAGAATTCACCCCTCCACTTT
size: many; V: TRBV12-3/TRBV12-4; D: NA; J: TRBJ2-1; CDR3: CASSLGVLEQFF; DNA: TGTGCCAGCAGTTTAGGGGTTCTTGAGCAGTTCTTC
size: many; V: TRBV30; D: NA; J: TRBJ2-1; CDR3: CAWSSSATEQFF; DNA: TGTGCCTGGAGCTCCTCCGCCACTGAGCAGTTCTTC
size: many; V: TRBV10-2; D: NA; J: TRBJ2-7; CDR3: CASSEGAGAYEHYF; DNA: TGCGCCAGCAGTGAGGGAGCTGGAGCCTACGAGCACTACTTC
size: many; V: TRBV2; D: NA; J: TRBJ1-1; CDR3: CASGRGRVTTEAFF; DNA: TGTGCCAGTGGACGGGGCAGGGTAACCACTGAAGCTTTCTTT
size: many; V: TRBV3-1; D: NA; J: TRBJ2-1; CDR3: CASSQVYPYNEQFF; DNA: TGTGCCAGCAGCCAAGTGTATCCGTACAATGAGCAGTTCTTC
size: NA; V: TRBV20-1; D: TRBD2; J: TRBJ2-1; CDR3: CSARSSGGNEQFF; DNA: TGCAGTGCTAGATCTAGCGGTGGTAATGAGCAGTTCTTC
size: many; V: TRBV7-2; D: NA; J: TRBJ2-5; CDR3: CASSLDPRGETQYF; DNA: TGTGCCAGCAGCTTAGATCCACGGGGGGAGACCCAGTACTTC
size: NA; V: TRBV29-1; D: NA; J: TRBJ1-2; CDR3: CSVESLRGYGLTNYGYTF; DNA: TGCAGCGTTGAAAGCCTCAGGGGTTATGGACTAACTAACTATGGCTACACCTTC
size: many; V: TRBV27; D: NA; J: TRBJ1-1; CDR3: CASSTPGGTEAFF; DNA: TGTGCCAGCTCTACGCCGGGAGGCACTGAAGCTTTCTTT
size: many; V: TRBV7-3; D: TRBD2; J: TRBJ2-2; CDR3: CASRLMAGGNTGELFF; DNA: TGTGCCAGCAGGCTTATGGCGGGAGGAAACACCGGGGAGCTGTTTTTT
size: few; V: TRBV20-1; D: NA; J: TRBJ2-7; CDR3: CSVGADSFCEQYF; DNA: TGCAGTGTTGGCGCGGACTCTTTTTGTGAGCAGTACTTC
size: NA; V: TRBV18; D: TRBD2; J: TRBJ2-7; CDR3: CASSPPGLAGVGEQYF; DNA: TGTGCCAGCTCACCACCGGGACTAGCGGGAGTTGGCGAGCAGTACTTC
size: few; V: TRBV27; D: NA; J: TRBJ2-4; CDR3: CASSLRVGVGRNIQYF; DNA: TGTGCCAGCAGTTTAAGGGTGGGGGTTGGGAGAAACATTCAGTACTTC
size: many; V: TRBV7-2; D: TRBD1; J: TRBJ2-7; CDR3: CASSLARGYRDRSLEQYF; DNA: TGTGCCAGCAGCTTAGCACGCGGCTATCGGGACAGGTCTCTCGAGCAGTACTTC
size: many; V: TRBV7-2; D: TRBD2; J: TRBJ2-3; CDR3: CASSLKDIASGTSTDTQYF; DNA: TGTGCCAGCAGCTTAAAGGATATCGCTAGCGGAACTAGCACAGATACGCAGTATTTT
size: few; V: TRBV7-9; D: NA; J: TRBJ2-7; CDR3: CASDRGEQYF; DNA: TGTGCCAGCGATAGGGGGGAGCAGTACTTC
size: once; V: TRBV6-1; D: NA; J: TRBJ1-1; CDR3: CASSVEVRLGTNTEAFF; DNA: TGTGCCAGCAGCGTTGAAGTAAGGTTGGGCACGAACACTGAAGCTTTCTTT
size: NA; V: TRBV7-2; D: NA; J: TRBJ1-5; CDR3: CASSPGLGKQPQHF; DNA: TGTGCCAGCAGCCCCGGACTCGGAAAACAGCCCCAGCATTTT
size: many; V: TRBV20-1; D: NA; J: TRBJ1-6; CDR3: CSARDNQRGANSPLHF; DNA: TGCAGTGCTAGAGATAACCAGCGGGGGGCTAATTCACCCCTCCACTTT
size: few; V: TRBV7-9; D: NA; J: TRBJ1-2; CDR3: CASSLNTGDGYTF; DNA: TGTGCCAGCAGCCTAAACACCGGTGATGGCTACACCTTC
size: many; V: TRBV18; D: TRBD1; J: TRBJ1-2; CDR3: CASSPEGAYGYTF; DNA: TGTGCCAGCTCACCTGAGGGGGCCTATGGCTACACCTTC
size: many; V: TRBV20-1; D: TRBD2; J: TRBJ2-1; CDR3: CSASTSGSPLGYNEQFF; DNA: TGCAGTGCTAGTACTAGCGGGAGTCCCCTAGGGTACAATGAGCAGTTCTTC
size: many; V: TRBV10-3; D: TRBD1; J: TRBJ1-1; CDR3: CAIRPGQGGSEAFF; DNA: TGTGCCATCAGACCCGGACAGGGGGGTTCTGAAGCTTTCTTT
size: NA; V: TRBV6-1; D: TRBD2; J: TRBJ2-1; CDR3: CASRGLALYNEQFF; DNA: TGTGCCAGCCGCGGACTAGCTTTATACAATGAGCAGTTCTTC
size: many; V: TRBV12-3/TRBV12-4; D: NA; J: TRBJ2-7; CDR3: CASSKKRAFYEQYF; DNA: TGTGCCAGCAGTAAAAAGCGGGCCTTTTACGAGCAGTACTTC
size: many; V: TRBV7-2; D: TRBD2; J: TRBJ2-3; CDR3: CASTPTSGISTDTQYF; DNA: TGTGCCAGCACCCCAACTAGCGGAATTAGCACAGATACGCAGTATTTT
size: many; V: TRBV28; D: NA; J: TRBJ2-7; CDR3: CASSFGGSSSYEQYF; DNA: TGTGCCAGCAGTTTCGGTGGGTCTAGCTCCTACGAGCAGTACTTC
size: few; V: TRBV20-1; D: NA; J: TRBJ2-7; CDR3: CSARDIQEQYF; DNA: TGCAGTGCTAGAGATATCCAGGAGCAGTACTTC
size: many; V: TRBV12-3/TRBV12-4; D: NA; J: TRBJ2-5; CDR3: CASSLAQIQETQYF; DNA: TGTGCCAGCAGTTTAGCACAGATCCAAGAGACCCAGTACTTC
size: few; V: TRBV5-1; D: NA; J: TRBJ2-3; CDR3: CASSPGMGRPTDTQYF; DNA: TGCGCCAGCAGCCCAGGAATGGGGAGGCCCACAGATACGCAGTATTTT
size: NA; V: TRBV20-1; D: TRBD2; J: TRBJ2-3; CDR3: CSAPSSGGGGGPDTQYF; DNA: TGCAGTGCGCCCTCTAGCGGGGGGGGGGGAGGACCAGATACGCAGTATTTT
size: many; V: TRBV27; D: TRBD1; J: TRBJ2-7; CDR3: CASSLGTGGALYEQYF; DNA: TGTGCCAGCAGTTTAGGGACAGGGGGCGCTTTATACGAGCAGTACTTC
size: many; V: TRBV7-2; D: TRBD2; J: TRBJ2-5; CDR3: CASSPPPGSSGETQYF; DNA: TGTGCCAGCAGCCCCCCCCCCGGGTCTAGCGGAGAGACCCAGTACTTC
size: NA; V: TRBV4-1; D: NA; J: TRBJ2-1; CDR3: CASSQDRGSSYNGQFF; DNA: TGCGCCAGCAGCCAAGATAGGGGAAGCTCCTACAATGGGCAGTTCTTC
size: few; V: TRBV13; D: NA; J: TRBJ2-3; CDR3: CASSPPSGSGYTDTQYF; DNA: TGTGCCAGCAGCCCACCTAGTGGTAGCGGTTACACAGATACGCAGTATTTT
size: many; V: TRBV20-1; D: NA; J: TRBJ2-3; CDR3: CSARDGASTDTQYF; DNA: TGCAGTGCTCGAGACGGGGCTAGCACAGATACGCAGTATTTT
size: many; V: TRBV28; D: NA; J: TRBJ1-5; CDR3: CASSPSTRREGWRSYSNQPQHF; DNA: TGTGCCAGCAGTCCCTCAACCCGTCGGGAGGGTTGGAGGAGTTATAGCAATCAGCCCCAGCATTTT
size: NA; V: TRBV6-2/TRBV6-3; D: TRBD2; J: TRBJ2-5; CDR3: CASGLAPETQYF; DNA: TGTGCCAGCGGACTAGCACCAGAGACCCAGTACTTC
size: many; V: TRBV5-1; D: NA; J: TRBJ1-1; CDR3: CASSDVSTEAFF; DNA: TGCGCCAGCAGCGACGTGTCCACTGAAGCTTTCTTT
size: NA; V: TRBV6-2/TRBV6-3; D: NA; J: TRBJ2-1; CDR3: CASSYEGGLSSYNEQFF; DNA: TGTGCCAGCAGTTATGAAGGGGGACTGAGCTCCTACAATGAGCAGTTCTTC
size: NA; V: TRBV3-1; D: NA; J: TRBJ1-6; CDR3: CASSRQPSYSPLHF; DNA: TGTGCCAGCAGCCGACAGCCCAGCTATTCACCCCTCCACTTT
size: NA; V: TRBV29-1; D: NA; J: TRBJ2-5; CDR3: CSVEMAGGGETQYF; DNA: TGCAGCGTTGAAATGGCAGGGGGAGGGGAGACCCAGTACTTC